The present T cell receptor beta chain was sequenced within a study of human T cells and chemical hapten exposure listed by TCRdb under 2021. As for the study more broadly: For sensitization, 2% DPC in acetone was applied to a 2 cm by 2 cm area of upper inner arm skin. Patients additionally received weekly therapeutic DPC doses to the scalp throughout the roughly 23-week study period. Patch testing was done on the upper back using Finn chambers containing 0.01% DPC, and results were scored after 6 days according to International Contact Dermatitis Research Group standards. The mostly female patient cohort included alopecia areata with under or over 50% scalp involvement, alopecia totalis and alopecia universalis. Libraries were combined into a pool for sequencing, and differences in TCR yield between samples came mainly from small differences in library volumes within the pool. In alopecia patients, the study followed how the peripheral blood TCR repertoire changed in vivo over primary and secondary sensitization to diphenylcyclopropenone (DPC), a hapten. Blood samples were taken from patients before sensitization (week 0) and then at 2, 6 and about 24 weeks after DPC sensitization. Blood for TCR sequencing was provided by twenty-nine alopecia patients at one to four time points (pre-sensitization, 2, 6 and 24 weeks).

Sequences SEHNR (CDR1) and FQNEAQ (CDR2) are obtained from the germline V gene (reference sequence). Measured from the cysteine to the phenylalanine, the CDR3 is 16 residues long. The kept DNA is CDR3 alone, 48 bases in frame from the first base. Study-wide findings and limitations: The number of TCRs above 1 in 1000 frequency did not change with DPC sensitization; there was no evidence of global repertoire structure alterations. After repeated subsampling, changes were observed in the strength of the expansion versus patch-test correlation and in the threshold at which the correlation became significant. The number of PT1 expanded TCRs positively correlated with patch test score, significant at thresholds 8, 16 and 32 but not 4. Because all patients had alopecia, a presumed autoimmune disease, the immune response of the patients might differ from that of healthy individuals. Significantly more large CDR3 similarity clusters were formed by expanded TCRs than by pre-sensitization or healthy control sets, consistent with antigen-driven responses.

Read against the paper, the sample's time point label means: patch test 1, 2 weeks after DPC sensitization. What this sample's treatment or condition label stands for: therapeutic diphenylcyclopropenone sensitization with weekly scalp DPC. At every patch-test visit, the blood draw took place before the patch test was put on. Patients were eligible if aged 18 to 70, diagnosed with alopecia and judged suitable for DPC therapy, and pregnant patients were excluded. Total RNA was extracted from unfractionated whole blood that had been collected in Tempus Blood RNA tubes. The method behind the library was RACE. Sequencing relied on a NextSeq 500. Library preparation attached unique molecular identifiers to individual cDNA molecules for quantitative, reproducible TCR counting. For every blood RNA sample, sequencing covered both the TCR alpha and TCR beta chains. The source study handled its data this way. A median of about 87,000 TCRs per sample was observed, with a range of 23,224 to 690,600. The Decombinator software suite was used to annotate the V, J and CDR3 of the TCR reads. Every sample was subsampled to the same number of TCRs (28,000) for the PS versus PT1 abundance plots. Expanded TCRs were defined as absent before sensitization and observed at least eight times at the 2-week time point. The public sequencing data were trimmed at Q25 with fastp and processed into clonotypes with MiXCR by TCRdb, which kept only in-frame beta chains. Rows merge per CDR3 protein into single entries with the most common DNA and genes. The V and J calls were determined by TCRdb, not by the authors. Counted in this sample were about 74,000 distinct CDR3 sequences; 25% to 40% of them appeared once. About 9.6% of the sample belongs to the ten largest clones.

A note on this clonotype: Which antigen it targets is not known. The junction departs from germline at one end; a sequencing error may be responsible.

The sequences come from whole blood, collected in connection with sensitization to the hapten diphenylcyclopropenone (DPC). The chain is made from TRBV7-9 and TRBJ1-2; the D gene assignment is ambiguous. The receptor was derived from a man in his forties or fifties with alopecia areata. Some clones in this sample may be carry-over from other donors' samples. The CDR3 reads CASSTPQSRTNYGYNF. The nucleotides read TGTGCCAGCAGCACCCCCCAAAGCCGAACCAACTATGGCTACAACTTC.